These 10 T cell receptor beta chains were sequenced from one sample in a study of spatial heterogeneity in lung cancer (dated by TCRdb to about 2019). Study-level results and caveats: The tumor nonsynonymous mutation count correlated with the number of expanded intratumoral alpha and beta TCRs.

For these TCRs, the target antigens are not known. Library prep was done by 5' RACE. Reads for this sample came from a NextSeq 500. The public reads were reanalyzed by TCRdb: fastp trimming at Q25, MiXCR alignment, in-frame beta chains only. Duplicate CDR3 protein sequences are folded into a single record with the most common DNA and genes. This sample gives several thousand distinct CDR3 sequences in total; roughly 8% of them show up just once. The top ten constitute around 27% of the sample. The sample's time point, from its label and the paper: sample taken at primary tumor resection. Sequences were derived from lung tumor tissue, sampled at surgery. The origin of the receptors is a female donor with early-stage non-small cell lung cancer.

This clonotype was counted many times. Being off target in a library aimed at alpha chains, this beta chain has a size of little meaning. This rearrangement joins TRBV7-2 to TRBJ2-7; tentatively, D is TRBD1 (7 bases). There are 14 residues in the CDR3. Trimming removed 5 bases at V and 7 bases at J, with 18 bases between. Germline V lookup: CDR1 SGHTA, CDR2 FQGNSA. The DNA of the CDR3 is TGTGCCAGCAGCCTAAGACAGGGAGGAGGGGAGCAGTACTTC. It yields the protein CASSLRQGGGEQYF.

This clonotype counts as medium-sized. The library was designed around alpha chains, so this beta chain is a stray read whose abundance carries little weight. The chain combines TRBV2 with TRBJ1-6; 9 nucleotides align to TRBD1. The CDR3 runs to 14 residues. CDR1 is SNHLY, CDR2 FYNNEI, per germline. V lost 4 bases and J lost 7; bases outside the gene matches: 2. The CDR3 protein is CASSVTGGNSPLHF. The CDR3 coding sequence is TGTGCCAGCAGTGTGACAGGGGGGAATTCACCCCTCCACTTT.

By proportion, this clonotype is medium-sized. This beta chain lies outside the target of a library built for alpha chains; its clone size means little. The CDR3 sequence: CASSKGVPSWEQYF. The CDR3 bases are TGTGCCAGCAGCAAAGGTGTCCCCTCCTGGGAGCAGTACTTC. The chain uses TRBV21-1 and TRBJ2-7; TRBD1 is the table's D call and was not checked against the DNA. TRBV21-1 is designated a pseudogene. The CDR3 is made up of 14 amino acids.

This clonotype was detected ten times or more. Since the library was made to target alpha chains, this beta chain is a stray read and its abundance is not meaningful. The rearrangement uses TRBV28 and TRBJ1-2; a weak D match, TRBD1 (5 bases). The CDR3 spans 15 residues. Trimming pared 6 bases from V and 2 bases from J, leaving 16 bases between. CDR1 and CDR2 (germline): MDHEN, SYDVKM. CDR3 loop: CASRTPGRMNYGYTF. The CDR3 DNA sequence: TGTGCCAGCAGAACCCCGGGACGGATGAACTATGGCTACACCTTC.

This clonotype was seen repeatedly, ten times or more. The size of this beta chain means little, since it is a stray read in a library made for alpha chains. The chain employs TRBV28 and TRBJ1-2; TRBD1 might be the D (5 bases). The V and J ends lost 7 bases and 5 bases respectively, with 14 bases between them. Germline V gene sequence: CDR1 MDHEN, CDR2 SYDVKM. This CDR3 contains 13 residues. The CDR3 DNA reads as TGTGCCAGCACTGCCGGGACGGATTATGGCTACACCTTC. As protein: CASTAGTDYGYTF.

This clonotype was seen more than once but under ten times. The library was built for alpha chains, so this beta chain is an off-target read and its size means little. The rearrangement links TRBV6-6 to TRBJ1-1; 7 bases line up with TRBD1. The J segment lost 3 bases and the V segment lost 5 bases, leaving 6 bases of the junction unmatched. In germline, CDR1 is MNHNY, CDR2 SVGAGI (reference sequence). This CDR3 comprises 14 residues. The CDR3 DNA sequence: TGTGCCAGCAGTAGGTGGGACAGTGACACTGAAGCTTTCTTT. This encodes CASSRWDSDTEAFF.

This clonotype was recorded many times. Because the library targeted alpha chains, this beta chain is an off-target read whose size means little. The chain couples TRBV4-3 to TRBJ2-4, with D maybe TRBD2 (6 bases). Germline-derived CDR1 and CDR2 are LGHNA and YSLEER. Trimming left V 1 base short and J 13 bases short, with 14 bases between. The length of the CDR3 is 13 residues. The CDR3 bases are TGCGCCAGCAGCCAAGGAATGGAGGGGAGACAGTACTTC. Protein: CASSQGMEGRQYF.

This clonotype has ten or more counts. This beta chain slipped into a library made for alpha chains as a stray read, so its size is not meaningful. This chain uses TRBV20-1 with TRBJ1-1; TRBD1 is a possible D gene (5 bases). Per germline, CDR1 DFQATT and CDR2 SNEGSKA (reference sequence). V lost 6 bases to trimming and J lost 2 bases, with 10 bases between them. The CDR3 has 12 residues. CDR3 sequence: CSARTSNTEAFF. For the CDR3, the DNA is TGCAGTGCCAGGACAAGCAACACTGAAGCTTTCTTT.

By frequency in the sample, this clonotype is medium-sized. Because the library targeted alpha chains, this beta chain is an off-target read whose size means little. The CDR3 nucleotides read TGCAGTGCTGACAGGGTAGAGAGGACAGATACGCAGTATTTT. Translation gives CSADRVERTDTQYF. This chain connects TRBV20-1 to TRBJ2-3; 7 positions match TRBD1. The CDR3 length is 14 residues. Germline CDR1 reads DFQATT; CDR2 reads SNEGSKA (reference sequence). After removal of 5 bases from V and 3 bases from J, the junction contained 8 bases not matched to a gene.

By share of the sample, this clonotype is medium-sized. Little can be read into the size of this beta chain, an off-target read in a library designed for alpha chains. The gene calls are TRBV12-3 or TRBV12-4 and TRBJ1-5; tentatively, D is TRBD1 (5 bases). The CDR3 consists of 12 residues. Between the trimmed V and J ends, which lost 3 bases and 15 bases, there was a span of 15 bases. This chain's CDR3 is CASSFRQGGLHF. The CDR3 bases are TGTGCCAGCAGTTTTCGGCAGGGCGGGTTGCATTTT.